This T cell receptor (beta chain) was captured in a study of blood T cell repertoires in COVID-19. Study as a whole: Collection of acute and convalescent COVID-19 samples took place in the United States, Italy and Spain. From T cells, B-cell-depleted T cells, or PBMCs came the material, which was cDNA or gDNA.

The CDR3 has 15 residues. Germline V gene lookup returns CDR1 MDHEN and CDR2 SYDVKM. V lost 2 bases to trimming and J lost 6 bases, with 11 bases between them. Methods used by the authors: Cell counts per sample came from amplifying reference gene primers. The data were produced by immunoSEQ multiplex PCR, yet TCRdb's version contains in-frame clones alone and is incomplete. That table gives V, J and clone size, and the DNA gave D and trimming. This table has nearly 200,000 clones, roughly four fifths appearing once. The V gene is TRBV28, the J gene TRBJ1-6, with D possibly TRBD1 on 6 matching bases. Sequenced input: peripheral blood. This TCR came from a woman aged 70-85 years with active or convalescent COVID-19. The CDR3 DNA sequence: TGTGCCAGCAGTTTAAACAGGGTCGGTAATTCACCCCTCCACTTT. Amino acids: CASSLNRVGNSPLHF.